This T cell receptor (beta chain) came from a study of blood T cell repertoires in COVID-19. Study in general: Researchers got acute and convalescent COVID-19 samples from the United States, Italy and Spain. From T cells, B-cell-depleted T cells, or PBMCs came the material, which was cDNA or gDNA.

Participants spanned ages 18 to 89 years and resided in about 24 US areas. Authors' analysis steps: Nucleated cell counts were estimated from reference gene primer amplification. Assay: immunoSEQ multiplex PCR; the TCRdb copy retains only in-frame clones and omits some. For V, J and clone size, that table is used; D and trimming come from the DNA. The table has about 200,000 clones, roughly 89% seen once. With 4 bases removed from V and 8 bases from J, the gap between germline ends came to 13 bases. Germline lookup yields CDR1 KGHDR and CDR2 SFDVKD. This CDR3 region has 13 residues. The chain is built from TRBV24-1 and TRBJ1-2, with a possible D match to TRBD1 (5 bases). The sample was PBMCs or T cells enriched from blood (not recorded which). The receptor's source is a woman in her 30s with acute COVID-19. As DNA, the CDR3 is TGTGCCACCAGTGAATCCGGGGGGTTCGGCTACACCTTC. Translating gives CATSESGGFGYTF.